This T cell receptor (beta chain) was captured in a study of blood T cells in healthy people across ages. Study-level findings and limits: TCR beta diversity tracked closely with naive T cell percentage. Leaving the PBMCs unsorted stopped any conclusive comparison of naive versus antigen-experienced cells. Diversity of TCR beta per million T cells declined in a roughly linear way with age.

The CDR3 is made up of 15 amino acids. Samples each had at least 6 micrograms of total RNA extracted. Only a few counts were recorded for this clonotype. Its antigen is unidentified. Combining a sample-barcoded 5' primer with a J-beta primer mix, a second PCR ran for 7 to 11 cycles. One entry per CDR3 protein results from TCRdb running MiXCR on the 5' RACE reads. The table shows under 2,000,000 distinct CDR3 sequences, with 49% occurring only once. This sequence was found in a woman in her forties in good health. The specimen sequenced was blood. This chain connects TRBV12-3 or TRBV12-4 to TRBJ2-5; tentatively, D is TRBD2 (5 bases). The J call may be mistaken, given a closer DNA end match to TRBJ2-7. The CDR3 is CASSLLAGGTYEQYF. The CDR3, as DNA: TGTGCCAGCAGTTTATTGGCGGGCGGCACCTACGAGCAGTACTTC.